A selection of T cell receptor beta chains follows, all from one sample in a study of STAT5B mutations in CD4+ large granular lymphocyte leukemia. Sequencing used immunoSEQ multiplex PCR; TCRdb keeps in-frame clones, though not all of them. Seen here are tens of thousands of clones, 81% observed once, and the top ten hold about 3.8%. The source material was CD4+ T cells from blood buffy coats. Receptors originate from a human donor in good health. CDR3s include the opening cysteine and the closing phenylalanine or tryptophan. A D gene is named only where the DNA matches it firmly. The size of a clone is reported for some rows only, either as once, few or many, or as a class for expanded clones.

clone_size: few; cdr3_length: 10; j_call: TRBJ2-1; d_call: NA; v_call: TRBV7-9; cdr3_nt: TGTGCCAGCAGCTCCACTAGCTTCGTCTTC; cdr3_aa: CASSSTSFVF
clone_size: NA; cdr3_length: 14; j_call: TRBJ1-6; d_call: NA; v_call: TRBV4-3; cdr3_nt: TGCGCCAGCAGCCAAGGAGGACTTAATTCACCCCTCCACTTT; cdr3_aa: CASSQGGLNSPLHF
clone_size: NA; cdr3_length: 12; j_call: TRBJ2-5; d_call: NA; v_call: TRBV30; cdr3_nt: TGTGCCTGGAGTGTAAGGGGGGAGACCCAGTACTTC; cdr3_aa: CAWSVRGETQYF
clone_size: NA; cdr3_length: 16; j_call: TRBJ1-5; d_call: NA; v_call: TRBV19; cdr3_nt: TGTGCCAGTAGTATTTGGGGTAGAGGAGCGGATCAGCCCCAGCATTTT; cdr3_aa: CASSIWGRGADQPQHF
clone_size: NA; cdr3_length: 15; j_call: TRBJ1-6; d_call: NA; v_call: TRBV5-1; cdr3_nt: TGCGCCAGCAGCTTGGATGCCGCCGATAATTCACCCCTCCACTTT; cdr3_aa: CASSLDAADNSPLHF
clone_size: once; cdr3_length: 15; j_call: TRBJ2-3; d_call: TRBD2; v_call: TRBV18; cdr3_nt: TGTGCCAGCTCACCACTAGCGGGGCCCACAGATACGCAGTATTTT; cdr3_aa: CASSPLAGPTDTQYF
clone_size: NA; cdr3_length: 14; j_call: TRBJ2-3; d_call: NA; v_call: TRBV10-1; cdr3_nt: TGCGCCACTAACTCTAACGGGAGCACAGATACGCAGTATTTT; cdr3_aa: CATNSNGSTDTQYF
clone_size: NA; cdr3_length: 15; j_call: TRBJ1-5; d_call: NA; v_call: TRBV28; cdr3_nt: TGTGCCAGCAGTTTCGACACTATCCCTAATCAGCCCCAGCATTTT; cdr3_aa: CASSFDTIPNQPQHF
clone_size: NA; cdr3_length: 12; j_call: TRBJ1-2; d_call: TRBD1; v_call: TRBV29-1; cdr3_nt: TGCAGCGCCGGGGACAGCTCGGATGGCTACACCTTC; cdr3_aa: CSAGDSSDGYTF
clone_size: NA; cdr3_length: 16; j_call: TRBJ2-2; d_call: TRBD2; v_call: TRBV29-1; cdr3_nt: TGCAGCGTTCTGGGGCTAGCGGGAGAGTACACCGGGGAGCTGTTTTTT; cdr3_aa: CSVLGLAGEYTGELFF
clone_size: NA; cdr3_length: 16; j_call: TRBJ2-3; d_call: NA; v_call: TRBV5-4; cdr3_nt: TGTGCCAGCAGCTTGAACTCAGCAAGTACTACAGATACGCAGTATTTT; cdr3_aa: CASSLNSASTTDTQYF
clone_size: NA; cdr3_length: 14; j_call: TRBJ1-4; d_call: TRBD1; v_call: TRBV2; cdr3_nt: TGTGCCAGCAGGGGGACAGGGGTGCGAGAAAAACTGTTTTTT; cdr3_aa: CASRGTGVREKLFF
clone_size: few; cdr3_length: 16; j_call: TRBJ2-7; d_call: NA; v_call: TRBV14; cdr3_nt: TGTGCCAGCAGCCAAGATGGAAGGCCAGGTCGCTACGAGCAGTACTTC; cdr3_aa: CASSQDGRPGRYEQYF
clone_size: NA; cdr3_length: 15; j_call: TRBJ1-1; d_call: TRBD1; v_call: TRBV6-6; cdr3_nt: TGTGCCAGCAGCCAGGTAGGGACAGGGAACACTGAAGCTTTCTTT; cdr3_aa: CASSQVGTGNTEAFF
clone_size: NA; cdr3_length: 13; j_call: TRBJ2-2; d_call: NA; v_call: TRBV27; cdr3_nt: TGTGCCAGCAGTTTATCGGGCACCGGGGAGCTGTTTTTT; cdr3_aa: CASSLSGTGELFF
clone_size: NA; cdr3_length: 15; j_call: TRBJ2-4; d_call: NA; v_call: TRBV5-4; cdr3_nt: TGTGCCACCAGCTGGGGGGTTCTAGCCAAAAACATTCAGTACTTC; cdr3_aa: CATSWGVLAKNIQYF
clone_size: NA; cdr3_length: 11; j_call: TRBJ2-3; d_call: NA; v_call: TRBV25-1; cdr3_nt: TGTGCCAGCAGGGTGGCAGATACGCAGTATTTT; cdr3_aa: CASRVADTQYF
clone_size: NA; cdr3_length: 14; j_call: TRBJ2-5; d_call: TRBD2; v_call: TRBV6-1; cdr3_nt: TGTGCCAGCACCAGCGGGGCTCTACAAGAGACCCAGTACTTC; cdr3_aa: CASTSGALQETQYF
clone_size: NA; cdr3_length: 14; j_call: TRBJ2-7; d_call: NA; v_call: TRBV30; cdr3_nt: TGTGCCTGGATTGGATCCGGGACCTCTTACGAGCAGTACTTC; cdr3_aa: CAWIGSGTSYEQYF
clone_size: once; cdr3_length: 19; j_call: TRBJ2-1; d_call: NA; v_call: TRBV10-3; cdr3_nt: TGTGCCATCAGTGAGTCGACGTCCAGCGCCACGAGCTCCTACAATGAGCAGTTCTTC; cdr3_aa: CAISESTSSATSSYNEQFF
clone_size: NA; cdr3_length: 16; j_call: TRBJ2-1; d_call: NA; v_call: TRBV9; cdr3_nt: TGTGCCAGCAGCGCCGGTGGACTTCTGGCCACTAATGAGCAGTTCTTC; cdr3_aa: CASSAGGLLATNEQFF
clone_size: few; cdr3_length: 18; j_call: TRBJ1-2; d_call: TRBD1; v_call: TRBV28; cdr3_nt: TGTGCCAGCAGTTTAGTGGGACAGGGGGCTAAGGCTCCGTGGGGCTACACCTTC; cdr3_aa: CASSLVGQGAKAPWGYTF
clone_size: NA; cdr3_length: 14; j_call: TRBJ2-1; d_call: NA; v_call: TRBV7-2; cdr3_nt: TGTGCCAGCAGCTTATATCAGGGTTACAATGAGCAGTTCTTC; cdr3_aa: CASSLYQGYNEQFF
clone_size: NA; cdr3_length: 12; j_call: TRBJ2-3; d_call: NA; v_call: TRBV5-1; cdr3_nt: TGCGCCAGCAGCTTGGTAACAGATACGCAGTATTTT; cdr3_aa: CASSLVTDTQYF
clone_size: NA; cdr3_length: 16; j_call: TRBJ2-1; d_call: TRBD2; v_call: TRBV7-2; cdr3_nt: TGTGCCAGCAGCCCTACGACTAGCGGGAGGGCCGGTGAGCAGTTCTTC; cdr3_aa: CASSPTTSGRAGEQFF
clone_size: NA; cdr3_length: 13; j_call: TRBJ1-1; d_call: NA; v_call: TRBV9; cdr3_nt: TGTGCCAGCAGCGTAGAAGGGAACACTGAAGCTTTCTTT; cdr3_aa: CASSVEGNTEAFF
clone_size: NA; cdr3_length: 12; j_call: TRBJ2-7; d_call: NA; v_call: TRBV11-2; cdr3_nt: TGTGCCAGCAGCTTAGTGAGGGAAAAGCAGTACTTC; cdr3_aa: CASSLVREKQYF
clone_size: NA; cdr3_length: 14; j_call: TRBJ2-7; d_call: TRBD2; v_call: TRBV6-1; cdr3_nt: TGTGCCAGCAGTGAAGCGCTTCGGGGGGACGAGCAGTACTTC; cdr3_aa: CASSEALRGDEQYF
clone_size: once; cdr3_length: 17; j_call: TRBJ1-4; d_call: NA; v_call: TRBV18; cdr3_nt: TGTGCCAGCTCACCATCCCCGGGGGAAGTCCGGGTTGAAAAACTGTTTTTT; cdr3_aa: CASSPSPGEVRVEKLFF
clone_size: few; cdr3_length: 11; j_call: TRBJ2-5; d_call: NA; v_call: TRBV25-1; cdr3_nt: TGTGCCAGCGGGATTAGAGAGACCCAGTACTTC; cdr3_aa: CASGIRETQYF
clone_size: NA; cdr3_length: 15; j_call: TRBJ2-7; d_call: NA; v_call: TRBV21-1; cdr3_nt: TGTGCCAGCAGCAAAGCGCAACCCGGAACCTACGAGCAGTACTTC; cdr3_aa: CASSKAQPGTYEQYF